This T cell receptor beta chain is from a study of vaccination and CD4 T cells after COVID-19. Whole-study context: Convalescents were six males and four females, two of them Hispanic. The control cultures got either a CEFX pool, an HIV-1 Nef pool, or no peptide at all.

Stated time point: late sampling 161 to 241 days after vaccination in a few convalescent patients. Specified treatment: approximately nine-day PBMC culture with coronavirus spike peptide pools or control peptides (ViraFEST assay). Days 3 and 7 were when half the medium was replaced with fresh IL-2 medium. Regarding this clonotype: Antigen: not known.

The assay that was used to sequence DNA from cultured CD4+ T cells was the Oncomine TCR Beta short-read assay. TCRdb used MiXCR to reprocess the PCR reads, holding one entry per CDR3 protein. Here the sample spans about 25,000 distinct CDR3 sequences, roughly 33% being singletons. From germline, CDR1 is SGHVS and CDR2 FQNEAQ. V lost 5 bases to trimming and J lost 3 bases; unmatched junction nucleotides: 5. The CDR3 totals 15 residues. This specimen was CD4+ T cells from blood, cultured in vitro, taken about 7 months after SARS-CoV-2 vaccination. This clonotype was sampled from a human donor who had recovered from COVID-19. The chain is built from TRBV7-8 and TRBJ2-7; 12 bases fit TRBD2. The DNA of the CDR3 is TGTGCCAGCAGCCACCTGACTAGCGGGAGCTACGAGCAGTACTTC. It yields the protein CASSHLTSGSYEQYF.